This is a list of T cell receptor beta chains from one sample in a study of cytomegalovirus exposure and HLA in healthy donors. The method was immunoSEQ multiplex PCR; TCRdb's version includes in-frame clones alone and lacks a portion of them. The sample has 130,000 or so clones; approximately 89% are singletons. Sequenced: PBMCs. The receptors stem from a young woman in good health and CMV-seropositive. CDR3s include the opening cysteine and the closing phenylalanine or tryptophan. A D gene is named only where the DNA matches it firmly. Clone size is given for some rows only: seen once, a few or many times, or a class if the clone is expanded.

d_call	clone_size	v_call	j_call	cdr3_nt	cdr3_aa
-	-	TRBV6-5	TRBJ1-2	TGTGCCAGCAGTGCGGTACACCTCTATGGCTACACCTTC	CASSAVHLYGYTF
-	-	TRBV11-3	TRBJ2-2	TGTGCCAGCAGCCCAGACAGCTACACCGGGGAGCTGTTTTTT	CASSPDSYTGELFF
TRBD1	-	TRBV7-9	TRBJ1-1	TGTGCCAGCAGCTTAGGGGACAGGGGTCACACTGAAGCTTTCTTT	CASSLGDRGHTEAFF
-	-	TRBV13	TRBJ2-1	TGTGCCAGCAGCAGCCGGGACTTGCCATACAATGAGCAGTTCTTC	CASSSRDLPYNEQFF
-	-	TRBV7-2	TRBJ2-5	TGTGCCAGCAGCTCCCCGGGACTGAGGGAGACCCAGTACTTC	CASSSPGLRETQYF
-	-	TRBV27	TRBJ1-5	TGTGCCAGCAGTTTAGGGCAGGCGTTCAATCAGCCCCAGCATTTT	CASSLGQAFNQPQHF
-	-	TRBV18	TRBJ1-4	TGTGCCAGCTCACCGAGGAGGGCAAATGAAAAACTGTTTTTT	CASSPRRANEKLFF
-	-	TRBV25-1	TRBJ2-7	TGTGCCAGCAGTGACCAGGGCCCCTACGAGCAGTACTTC	CASSDQGPYEQYF
TRBD1	-	TRBV28	TRBJ1-2	TGTGCCAGCAGCCGGGGCGGGGACAGTGCCCGGAGGGGCTACACCTTC	CASSRGGDSARRGYTF
TRBD2	-	TRBV5-1	TRBJ2-2	TGCGCCAGCAGCTTGGAGGGTAGCGGGGGAGAGAACACCGGGGAGCTGTTTTTT	CASSLEGSGGENTGELFF
-	-	TRBV19	TRBJ2-7	TGTGCCAGTAGTATGGGTAGCGGATTTGCTTACGAGCAGTACTTC	CASSMGSGFAYEQYF
TRBD1	-	TRBV9	TRBJ1-3	TGTGCCAGCAGCGTCCCTGCACAGGGGGGGTCTGGAAACACCATATATTTT	CASSVPAQGGSGNTIYF
TRBD2	-	TRBV19	TRBJ2-7	TGTGCCAGTAGTACCCATAGCGGGGGGGCTTCCTACGAGCAGTACTTC	CASSTHSGGASYEQYF
-	-	TRBV28	TRBJ1-5	TGTGCCAGCAGTTTTAGTGGGGAGTACCAGCCCCAGCATTTT	CASSFSGEYQPQHF
-	-	TRBV29-1	TRBJ2-5	TGCAGCGTTGAAGCGCAGTTACAAGAGACCCAGTACTTC	CSVEAQLQETQYF
-	-	TRBV7-6	TRBJ2-7	TGTGCCAGCAGCTTAGATGGAGGGGTAGTATCCTACGAGCAGTACTTC	CASSLDGGVVSYEQYF
TRBD1	once	TRBV28	TRBJ2-7	TGTGCCACCTCCCCGGCAGGGGGCCCCTACGAGCAGTACTTC	CATSPAGGPYEQYF
-	-	TRBV5-8	TRBJ2-7	TGTGCCAGCCCCGCAAGAGGGTACGAGCAGTACTTC	CASPARGYEQYF
-	-	TRBV2	TRBJ2-2	TGTGCCAGCCGACAGTTGAACACCGGGGAGCTGTTTTTT	CASRQLNTGELFF
-	-	TRBV28	TRBJ2-7	TGTGCCAGCACAGGACAGCACTCCTACGAGCAGTACTTC	CASTGQHSYEQYF
TRBD2	-	TRBV13	TRBJ2-5	TGTGCCAGCAGCTTAACTAGCGGGGAGCAAGAGACCCAGTACTTC	CASSLTSGEQETQYF
TRBD1	-	TRBV6-6	TRBJ1-5	TGTGCCAGCAGCAGACAGGGGGGATCCAATCAGCCCCAGCATTTT	CASSRQGGSNQPQHF
TRBD1	-	TRBV7-8	TRBJ1-6	TGTGCCAGCAGCTTTTATACAGGGGTCTCCTATAATTCACCCCTCCACTTT	CASSFYTGVSYNSPLHF
TRBD1	-	TRBV28	TRBJ2-2	TGTGCCAGCGGATCACCGGGACAGGGGGCGGGCGGGGAGCTGTTTTTT	CASGSPGQGAGGELFF
TRBD1	-	TRBV5-6	TRBJ1-4	TGTGCCAGCAGCACCGGGACAGGGAGCCAAAAACTGTTTTTT	CASSTGTGSQKLFF
TRBD2	-	TRBV27	TRBJ2-5	TGTGCCAGCAGTTTTGGGCTAGCGGGGGTGGAGACCCAGTACTTC	CASSFGLAGVETQYF
-	once	TRBV9	TRBJ2-3	TGTGCCAGCAGCACGCAGACAGTTGGTGCAGATACGCAGTATTTT	CASSTQTVGADTQYF
-	-	TRBV6-4	TRBJ1-1	TGTGCCCCGCTCGGAGCTTTCTTT	CAPLGAFF
-	-	TRBV5-1	TRBJ1-1	TGCGCCAGCTTTACGGGAGGGGAAGCTTTCTTT	CASFTGGEAFF
-	-	TRBV7-6	TRBJ2-7	TGTGCCAGCAGCTTAAAGACAGGATCCTACGAGCAGTACTTC	CASSLKTGSYEQYF
TRBD2	few	TRBV2	TRBJ2-5	TGTGCCAGCAGTGAATTTCGAGCGGGAGGAAGGGGGGCCCAGTACTTC	CASSEFRAGGRGAQYF
TRBD2	-	TRBV12-5	TRBJ2-3	TGTGCTAGTGGTTTGATCTGGTGGCTAGCGGGGGGATCTACGCAGTATTTT	CASGLIWWLAGGSTQYF
-	once	TRBV5-6	TRBJ1-1	TGTGCCAGCAGCTTGGACAGAGTGATGAACACTGAAGCTTTCTTT	CASSLDRVMNTEAFF
-	-	TRBV11-3	TRBJ2-2	TGTGCCAGCAGCTTAGGGTTGGGCCGGGAGCTGTTTTTT	CASSLGLGRELFF
-	-	TRBV18	TRBJ1-1	TGTGCCAGCTCACGGCTTCACAGGATGAACACTGAAGCTTTCTTT	CASSRLHRMNTEAFF
-	-	TRBV6-5	TRBJ1-1	TGTGCCAGCAGTTACACGGACAGCCTGAACACTGAAGCTTTCTTT	CASSYTDSLNTEAFF
-	-	TRBV7-3	TRBJ2-2	TGTGCCAGCAGCTTTGCGGGGCCGAACACCGGGGAGCTGTTTTTT	CASSFAGPNTGELFF
-	-	TRBV27	TRBJ2-5	TGTGCCAGCAGGGGAGTGGGAGAGACCCAGTACTTC	CASRGVGETQYF
TRBD1	-	TRBV2	TRBJ2-2	TGTGCCAGCAGTGCCAGCCACCGGGACAGGGGGTTATTCGCCGGGGAGCTGTTTTTT	CASSASHRDRGLFAGELFF
TRBD2	-	TRBV6-5	TRBJ2-3	TGTGCCAGCAGCTCAGGAGCGGGGCCCACAGATACGCAGTATTTT	CASSSGAGPTDTQYF
TRBD1	-	TRBV7-8	TRBJ2-2	TGTGCCAGCAGTTCAAGAGGGGGCCCACGGGACACCGGGGAGCTGTTTTTT	CASSSRGGPRDTGELFF
TRBD1	-	TRBV2	TRBJ1-1	TGTGCCAGCACTCAACCCGGACAGGGGGGGGTAATGAACACTGAAGCTTTCTTT	CASTQPGQGGVMNTEAFF
TRBD2	-	TRBV6-6	TRBJ2-2	TGTGCCAGCAGTTACGTTAGCGGGGGGTGGACCGGGGAGCTGTTTTTT	CASSYVSGGWTGELFF
-	-	TRBV4-1	TRBJ1-5	TGCGCCAGCAGCCAAGGGTCTGCTAGCAACAATCAGCCCCAGCATTTT	CASSQGSASNNQPQHF
-	-	TRBV30	TRBJ2-3	TGTGCCTGGACCCTAGGCTGGGGCACAGATACGCAGTATTTT	CAWTLGWGTDTQYF